Presented here are 30 T cell receptor beta chains from one specimen sequenced in a study of T cells in Graves' hyperthyroidism and ophthalmopathy. RNA transcripts served as the template for amplifying TCR beta CDR3 regions. HTBI primers were used for first-round RT-PCR of the TCR CDR3. One entry per CDR3 protein results from TCRdb running MiXCR on the multiplex PCR reads. Among approximately 600,000 distinct CDR3 sequences listed, around 14% were seen once. The sample consisted of blood. The receptors stem from a woman aged 18 to 35 with Graves' ophthalmopathy.

V usage is TRBV27 and J usage is TRBJ2-6; D remains unclear. Germline V gives CDR1 MNHEY, CDR2 SMNVEV (reference sequence). The V end lost 1 base, the J end lost 1 base, and 5 bases lay between the germline ends. The CDR3 sequence is 15 residues long. The CDR3 bases are TGTGCCAGCAGTTTATTCCAGTCTGGGGCCAACGTCCTGACTTTC. Its protein is CASSLFQSGANVLTF.

Ten or more counts support this clonotype. The rearrangement joins TRBV7-3 to TRBJ2-3, with 7 bases fitting TRBD2. With 0 bases clipped from V and 5 bases from J, the junction kept 5 bases outside the gene matches. Germline V gives CDR1 SGHTA, CDR2 FQGTGA. This CDR3 has 15 residues. CDR3 amino acids: CASSLTAGVLDTQYF. The DNA for the CDR3 is TGTGCCAGCAGCTTAACGGCGGGAGTTCTAGATACGCAGTATTTT. Using reference TRBV7-3 and TRBJ2-3 for the parts outside the CDR3, the full variable domain is GAGVSQTPSNKVTEKGKYVELRCDPISGHTALYWYRQSLGQGPEFLIYFQGTGAADDSGLPNDRFFAVRPEGSVSTLKIQRTERGDSAVYLCASSLTAGVLDTQYFGPGTRLTVL.

The table lists this clonotype with many counts. This sequence joins TRBV7-9 and TRBJ2-3; D is possibly TRBD2 (6 bases). This CDR3 has 16 amino acids. Per the germline V gene, CDR1 is SEHNR and CDR2 is FQNEAQ (reference sequence). Trimming took 5 bases from V and 2 from J, leaving 17 bases between them. This CDR3 reads CASSATPRRATDTQYF. As DNA, the CDR3 is TGTGCCAGCAGCGCAACTCCTAGGAGGGCCACAGATACGCAGTATTTT.

This clonotype has a handful of counts. This could be a read error, since a much larger clone is one nucleotide away. The genes are TRBV12-3 or TRBV12-4 and TRBJ1-2; no reliable D call. This CDR3 contains 13 residues. Trimming left V 3 bases short and J 10 bases short, with 15 bases between. CDR3 DNA sequence: TGTGCCAGCAGTTTTGAAGGGCTAATTCTCTACACCTTC. This gives the protein CASSFEGLILYTF.

Ten or more counts support this clonotype. V usage is TRBV6-1 and J usage is TRBJ2-1; 7 nucleotides align to TRBD2. The ends lost 5 bases at V and 4 bases at J; junction bases unmatched: 8. Looked up from germline, CDR1 is MNHNS and CDR2 is SASEGT. The CDR3 loop spans 15 amino acids. The CDR3 bases are TGTGCCAGCAGTACTCCGGGACTAATATACAATGAGCAGTTCTTC. Encoded protein: CASSTPGLIYNEQFF.

The chain joins TRBV6-1 to TRBJ2-1, with TRBD2 matching over 7 bases. Germline CDR1 and CDR2: MNHNS and SASEGT. V trimming: 8 bases; J trimming: 3 bases; junction bases outside the gene matches: 4. The CDR3 spans 13 residues. CDR3 coding DNA: TGTGCCAGCGCGGGAGAAAACTACAATGAGCAGTTCTTC. Its translation: CASAGENYNEQFF.

This clonotype was counted ten times or more. The V gene is TRBV30, the J gene TRBJ2-6; D is unclear. Germline V gene data show CDR1 as GTSNPN and CDR2 as SVGIG (reference sequence). Trimming stripped 5 bases from V and 0 bases from J, with 8 bases between. The CDR3 has 14 amino acids. For the CDR3, the DNA is TGTGCCTGGTCCGTAGGCTCTGGGGCCAACGTCCTGACTTTC. Residues: CAWSVGSGANVLTF.

This clonotype was found many times. V is TRBV20-1 and J is TRBJ2-3; 12 bases are shared with TRBD2. V gave up 0 bases and J gave up 1 base; unmatched junction bases: 8. This CDR3 is 18 amino acids long. CDR1 DFQATT and CDR2 SNEGSKA come from the germline V gene (reference sequence). CDR3 DNA sequence: TGCAGTGCTAGAGATAGGACTAGCGGGGCCCCCCGCACAGATACGCAGTATTTT. It translates to CSARDRTSGAPRTDTQYF.

This clonotype was detected many times. The chain links TRBV6-2 or TRBV6-3 to TRBJ2-7; D unclear. CDR3 length: 14 residues. Germline CDR1 MNHEY, CDR2 SVGEGT. Trimming shortened V by 5 bases and J by 7 bases, and 18 bases separated the two germline ends. The DNA for the CDR3 is TGTGCCAGCAGTACCTCTCGGCCCCAAAGGGAGCAGTACTTC. Its protein product is CASSTSRPQREQYF.

The chain has TRBV9 and TRBJ2-2; 12 positions match TRBD1. The ends lost 4 bases at V and 6 bases at J; junction bases unmatched: 7. Looked up from germline, CDR1 is SGDLS and CDR2 is YYNGEE. The CDR3 has 16 residues. The CDR3 nucleotides are TGTGCCAGCAGCTTCCGGGACAGGGGGCTGTCCGGGGAGCTGTTTTTT. Amino acids: CASSFRDRGLSGELFF.

This clonotype was found many times. The chain combines TRBV7-3 with TRBJ2-3; 7 positions agree with TRBD2. This CDR3 is built from 14 residues. V shed 4 bases, J shed 4 bases, and the junction held 5 bases outside the gene matches. CDR1 is SGHTA, CDR2 FQGTGA, per germline. CDR3: CASSSAGEPDTQYF. CDR3 bases: TGTGCCAGCAGCTCCGCGGGAGAACCAGATACGCAGTATTTT.

V gene TRBV12-3 or TRBV12-4 combines with J gene TRBJ1-1; TRBD1 aligns across 8 bases. The CDR3 consists of 16 residues. V lost 5 bases to trimming and J lost 5 bases; unmatched junction nucleotides: 13. As DNA, the CDR3 is TGTGCCAGCAGTCCCGGCGACAGGGGAAGGGGAACTGAAGCTTTCTTT. This codes for CASSPGDRGRGTEAFF.

In its sample, this clonotype was seen many times. V usage is TRBV2 and J usage is TRBJ1-2, with TRBD1 as a possible D gene (5 bases). Trimming stripped 7 bases from V and 1 base from J, with 13 bases between. The CDR3 runs to 14 residues. CDR1 and CDR2 from the germline V gene are SNHLY and FYNNEI. The CDR3 spells CASNNQGSNYGYTF. DNA for the CDR3: TGTGCCAGCAACAACCAGGGTAGTAACTATGGCTACACCTTC.

This chain joins TRBV27 and TRBJ2-3; the match to TRBD2 covers 8 bases. The CDR3 contains 19 residues. Trimming took 5 bases from V and 5 from J; bases not matched to a gene: 21. Germline assignment: CDR1 MNHEY and CDR2 SMNVEV (reference sequence). The CDR3 here is CASSSRTSPGVRGKDTQYF. CDR3 nucleotides: TGTGCCAGCAGTAGCCGGACTAGCCCGGGAGTAAGAGGGAAAGATACGCAGTATTTT.

Ten or more counts support this clonotype. This CDR3 reads CASSPGSTNYGYTF. As DNA, the CDR3 is TGTGCCAGCTCACCAGGCAGCACTAACTATGGCTACACCTTC. The chain uses TRBV18 and TRBJ1-2, with unresolved D. The CDR3 is 14 residues long. Germline CDR1 KGHSH, CDR2 LQKENI. V was cut by 2 bases and J by 0 bases, with 7 bases left in between. Supplemented by reference TRBV18 and TRBJ1-2, the full variable domain reads NAGVMQNPRHLVRRRGQEARLRCSPMKGHSHVYWYRQLPEEGLKFMVYLQKENIIDESGMPKERFSAEFPKEGPSILRIQQVVRGDSAAYFCASSPGSTNYGYTFGSGTRLTVV.

This clonotype was seen at least ten times. The J gene is TRBJ1-1, the V gene TRBV2, with D possibly TRBD1 on 5 matching bases. Germline V CDR1 and CDR2: SNHLY, FYNNEI. This CDR3 is 13 amino acids long. Trimming stripped 9 bases from V and 3 bases from J, with 14 bases between. The CDR3 spells CARGGDSDTEAFF. CDR3 sequence (DNA): TGTGCCAGGGGGGGGGATTCTGACACTGAAGCTTTCTTT.

Turning to this clonotype: Sequence at one end of the junction differs from germline and may be a read error. V and J are TRBV6-1 and TRBJ2-3, with 11 bases matching TRBD2. Germline-derived CDR1 and CDR2 are MNHNS and SASEGT. The CDR3 consists of 18 residues. CDR3 protein: CASLRTLIAGGPTDTQCF. The CDR3 nucleotides read TGTGCCAGTCTAAGAACCTTAATAGCGGGAGGGCCCACAGATACGCAGTGTTTT.

This clonotype showed up many times. The chain couples TRBV10-3 to TRBJ1-2; 10 bases match TRBD1. CDR1 ENHRY and CDR2 SYGVKD come from the germline V gene. The CDR3 has 13 residues. V lost 5 bases to trimming and J lost 4 bases; unmatched junction nucleotides: 1. CDR3 nucleotides: TGTGCCATCAGTCGGGACAGGGGCTATGGCTACACCTTC. Translating gives CAISRDRGYGYTF.

This clonotype was counted at least ten times. The chain combines TRBV28 with TRBJ2-7; 11 bases match TRBD2. Trimming took 4 bases from V and 2 from J; bases not matched to a gene: 4. The CDR3 extends over 15 amino acids. Germline CDR1 is MDHEN and CDR2 is SYDVKM. The CDR3 nucleotides are TGTGCCAGCAGTTCACAGGGACTAGCGGCCTACGAGCAGTACTTC. Translated, it gives CASSSQGLAAYEQYF.

This clonotype was seen at least ten times. The rearrangement links TRBV4-1 to TRBJ2-5; D might be TRBD1 (5 bases). Germline CDR1 reads MGHRA; CDR2 reads YSYEKL. This CDR3 is 14 amino acids long. V lost 4 bases, J lost 5 bases, and 14 bases lay in between. CDR3 region: CASSLGGAGETQYF. The CDR3 nucleotides read TGCGCCAGCAGCCTAGGTGGGGCAGGGGAGACCCAGTACTTC.

Turning to this clonotype: A much larger clonotype is one base distant, so this may be a read error. The chain has TRBV20-1 and TRBJ2-5; 8 bases are shared with TRBD2. Germline lookup yields CDR1 DFQATT and CDR2 SNEGSKA (reference sequence). V lost 0 bases to trimming and J lost 5 bases; unmatched junction nucleotides: 11. CDR3 length: 16 amino acids. For the CDR3, the DNA is TGCAGTGCTAGAGAGGGGGGTAGCGGGATAGCGGAGACCCAGTACTTC. Translated: CSAREGGSGIAETQYF.

Ten or more counts support this clonotype. This sequence joins TRBV12-3 or TRBV12-4 and TRBJ2-3, with D possibly matching TRBD1 (6 bases). Deletions cut 8 bases from V and 1 base from J, with 16 bases between. CDR3 length: 15 residues. The CDR3 spells CASHLGAGGTDTQYF. In DNA form, the CDR3 reads TGTGCCAGCCATTTAGGGGCAGGGGGCACAGATACGCAGTATTTT.

The chain uses TRBV6-2 or TRBV6-3 and TRBJ2-3, with D possibly being TRBD2 (6 bases). Per germline, CDR1 MNHEY and CDR2 SVGEGT. V was clipped by 7 bases and J by 5 bases, with 10 bases between them. The CDR3 runs 12 residues. DNA for the CDR3: TGTGCCAGCACCCACGGGAGAGATACGCAGTATTTT. It yields the protein CASTHGRDTQYF.

This chain connects TRBV11-2 to TRBJ2-5; 10 bases are a match to TRBD2. The germline gives CDR1 SGHAT, CDR2 FQNNGV. The V segment lost 5 bases and the J segment 4 bases; nucleotides outside the gene matches: 10. The CDR3 is 16 amino acids. The CDR3 region has the DNA TGTGCCAGCAGCCGACAAAGCGGGAGGGCGATAGAGACCCAGTACTTC. Translated: CASSRQSGRAIETQYF.

This clonotype came up many times. The chain uses TRBV28 and TRBJ2-7, with 11 positions matching TRBD1. Germline lookup yields CDR1 MDHEN and CDR2 SYDVKM. Trimming at V came to 5 bases and at J to 6 bases, leaving 3 bases not matched to a gene. The CDR3 has 13 amino acids. DNA of the CDR3: TGTGCCAGCAGTCCAGGGACAGGGGGCGAGCAGTACTTC. Translated: CASSPGTGGEQYF.

Ten or more counts support this clonotype. The chain couples TRBV2 to TRBJ2-3; D is uncertain. The CDR3 is 13 residues long. Trimming removed 6 bases at V and 2 bases at J, with 9 bases between. The V gene's germline CDR1 is SNHLY and CDR2 FYNNEI. CDR3 coding DNA: TGTGCCAGCAGAGCCACCACCACAGATACGCAGTATTTT. Amino acids: CASRATTTDTQYF.

This clonotype appeared many times. This sequence joins TRBV27 and TRBJ1-5; 9 bases are shared with TRBD1. Germline V gives CDR1 MNHEY, CDR2 SMNVEV (reference sequence). The V segment lost 6 bases and the J segment 6 bases; nucleotides outside the gene matches: 12. The CDR3 has 16 amino acids. This chain's CDR3 is CASSDAGTGHGQPQHF. In DNA form, the CDR3 reads TGTGCCAGCAGCGATGCCGGGACAGGGCACGGTCAGCCCCAGCATTTT.

This clonotype has at least ten counts. This rearrangement joins TRBV9 to TRBJ2-7; D is undetermined. The V gene lost 0 bases and the J gene lost 2 bases, with 9 bases spanning the gap. Germline CDR1 reads SGDLS; CDR2 reads YYNGEE. The CDR3 covers 14 residues. The CDR3: CASSVATGTYEQYF. DNA for the CDR3: TGTGCCAGCAGCGTAGCTACTGGGACCTACGAGCAGTACTTC.

This clonotype appeared many times. The chain employs TRBV6-5 and TRBJ2-2; no firm D call. The V end was cut by 1 base, the J end by 0 bases, with 6 bases between. This CDR3 has 15 amino acids. Germline assignment: CDR1 MNHEY and CDR2 SVGAGI. Written as DNA, the CDR3 is TGTGCCAGCAGTTACTTCAAGGCGAACACCGGGGAGCTGTTTTTT. This codes for CASSYFKANTGELFF.

This clonotype was picked up many times. The chain joins TRBV2 to TRBJ1-2; 10 nucleotides match TRBD1. CDR3 size: 16 residues. Germline trimming cut 6 bases from V and 3 bases from J; bases unmatched to any gene: 10. CDR1 is SNHLY, CDR2 FYNNEI, per germline. CDR3 nucleotide sequence: TGTGCCAGCAGGAGACAGGGGGCGCGGGTTGACTATGGCTACACCTTC. Translated, it gives CASRRQGARVDYGYTF.